Listed below are T cell receptor beta chains from one sample, sequenced in a study of blood T cell repertoires in COVID-19. Some clones are missing from TCRdb's copy, which holds only in-frame ones; the method was immunoSEQ multiplex PCR. The table has around 300,000 clones, around 83% seen once. Source material: peripheral blood. The origin of the receptors is a man aged 25 to 45 with active or convalescent COVID-19. Both conserved end residues are part of each CDR3. The D gene is left open where the match is weak.

TRBD1 TRBJ1-2 TRBV10-1 CASSESGQGIHYGYTF
TRBD2 TRBJ2-2 TRBV6-5 CASSWTLAGGGELFF
NA TRBJ1-2 TRBV6-5 CASTQGPPGNYGYTF
TRBD1 TRBJ2-7 TRBV4-1 CASSRASPGQSYYEQYF
TRBD1 TRBJ1-3 TRBV9 CASSDQGVSGNTIYF
NA TRBJ1-1 TRBV6-5 CASSFGTMNTEAFF
TRBD1 TRBJ2-2 TRBV2 CASSEIGTGNTGELFF
NA TRBJ1-5 TRBV29-1 CSVVFGNQPQHF
TRBD2 TRBJ2-2 TRBV5-1 CASSLATSFFPGELFF
TRBD2 TRBJ2-3 TRBV5-4 CASSTHPGLASTDTQYF
NA TRBJ2-7 TRBV12-3/TRBV12-4 CASRRSGYEQYF
NA TRBJ1-4 TRBV7-9 CASSLAGPSWEKLFF
NA TRBJ2-7 TRBV30 CAWSLGLPRREQYF
NA TRBJ2-7 TRBV12-3/TRBV12-4 CASSPRSNYEQYF
TRBD2 TRBJ2-7 TRBV30 CAWSGLAGGLYEQYF
TRBD2 TRBJ2-1 TRBV30 CAWGLAGAITYNEQFF
NA TRBJ1-2 TRBV5-6 CASRSGGWNYGYTF
TRBD1 TRBJ1-1 TRBV6-2/TRBV6-3 CASSIQGARSTEAFF
NA TRBJ2-5 TRBV18 CASSQGVAETQYF
NA TRBJ2-3 TRBV6-2/TRBV6-3 CASSSMWDTQYF
TRBD1 TRBJ1-2 TRBV6-6 CASSPLWGQALNFDGYTF
TRBD1 TRBJ2-5 TRBV7-2 CASSLAGTGQETQYF
NA TRBJ1-5 TRBV9 CASSVGQVGQPQHF